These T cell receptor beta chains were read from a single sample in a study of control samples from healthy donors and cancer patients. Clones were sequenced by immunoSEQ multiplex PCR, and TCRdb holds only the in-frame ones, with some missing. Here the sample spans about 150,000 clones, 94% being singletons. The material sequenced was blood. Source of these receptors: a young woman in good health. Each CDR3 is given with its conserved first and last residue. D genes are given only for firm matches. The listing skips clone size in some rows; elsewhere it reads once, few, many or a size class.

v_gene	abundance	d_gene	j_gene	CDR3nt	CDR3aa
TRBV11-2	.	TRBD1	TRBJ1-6	TGTGCCAGCAGATATCCGGGACAGAGCTCCTATAATTCACCCCTCCACTTT	CASRYPGQSSYNSPLHF
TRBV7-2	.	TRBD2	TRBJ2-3	TGTGCCAGCAGCCCTAGCGGGCCAAGCACAGATACGCAGTATTTT	CASSPSGPSTDTQYF
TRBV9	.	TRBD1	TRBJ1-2	TGTGCCAGCAGCCGCCCCGGGACAGGGGAGGCTGGCTACACCTTC	CASSRPGTGEAGYTF
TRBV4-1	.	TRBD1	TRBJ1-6	TGCGCCAGCAGCCAACCCCGGACAGGCGAATCACCCCTCCACTTT	CASSQPRTGESPLHF
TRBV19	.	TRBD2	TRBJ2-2	TGTGCCAGCACGAGGCGCGGGGGAAGCGGGGAGCTGTTTTTT	CASTRRGGSGELFF
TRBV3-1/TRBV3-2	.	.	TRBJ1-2	TGTGCCAGCAGCCCCCCCGAAGGTAACTATGGCTACACCTTC	CASSPPEGNYGYTF
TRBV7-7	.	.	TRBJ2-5	TGTGCTAGCAGCTTAACTCCTGGAGATGTAGAGACCCAGTACTTC	CASSLTPGDVETQYF
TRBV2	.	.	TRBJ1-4	TGTGCCAGCAGTCCCCGACAGATACTTAATGAAAAACTGTTTTTT	CASSPRQILNEKLFF
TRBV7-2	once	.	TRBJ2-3	TGTGCCAGCAGCTCGTACGAAATATGGGATACGCAGTATTTT	CASSSYEIWDTQYF
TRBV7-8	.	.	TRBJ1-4	TGTGCCAGCAGCTTAGTTATAGTCACGGAAAAACTGTTTTTT	CASSLVIVTEKLFF
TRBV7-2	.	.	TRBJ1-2	TGTGCCAGCAGCTTAAAGGGTTCACTGGGGGGCTACACCTTC	CASSLKGSLGGYTF
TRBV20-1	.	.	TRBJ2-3	TGCAGTGTTTCCATTGGGCGAACGCAGTATTTT	CSVSIGRTQYF
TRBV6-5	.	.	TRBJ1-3	TGTGCCAGCAGTTACGGTCGGAGCCTCTCTGGAAACACCATATATTTT	CASSYGRSLSGNTIYF
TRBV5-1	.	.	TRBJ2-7	TGCGCCAGCTCTCTCCTGGCGAACTCCTACGAGCAGTACTTC	CASSLLANSYEQYF
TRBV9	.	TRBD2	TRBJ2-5	TGTGCCAGCAGCGATAGCGGGGGGGAGACCCAGTACTTC	CASSDSGGETQYF
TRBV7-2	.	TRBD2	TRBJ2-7	TGTGCCAGCAGCTTAGATCCTAGCGGGATTTACTCCGAGCAGTACTTC	CASSLDPSGIYSEQYF
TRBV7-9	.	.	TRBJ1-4	TGTGCCAGCAGCCCAAAGGGGGGCTTTGAGGAAAAACTGTTTTTT	CASSPKGGFEEKLFF
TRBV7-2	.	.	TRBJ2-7	TGTGCCAGCAGCCGGGGGGGACAGGGCACCTACGAGCAGTACTTC	CASSRGGQGTYEQYF
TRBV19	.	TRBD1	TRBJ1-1	TGTGCCAGTAGTGCACTGGGACAGGGGATGACTGAAGCTTTCTTT	CASSALGQGMTEAFF
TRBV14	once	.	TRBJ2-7	TGTGCCAGCAGCTACCGGGGGACCTCTGACGACGAGCAGTACTTC	CASSYRGTSDDEQYF
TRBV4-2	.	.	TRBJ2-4	TGTGCCAGCAGCCCCCAAGGTCGGGGGATGGAAAACATTCAGTACTTC	CASSPQGRGMENIQYF
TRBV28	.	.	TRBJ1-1	TGTGCCAGCACCAAAATGGGGGGTCGAGCTTTCTTT	CASTKMGGRAFF
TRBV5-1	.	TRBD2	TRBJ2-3	TGCGCCAGCAGCTTGGGACTAGCGGAGGTCGGAGATACGCAGTATTTT	CASSLGLAEVGDTQYF